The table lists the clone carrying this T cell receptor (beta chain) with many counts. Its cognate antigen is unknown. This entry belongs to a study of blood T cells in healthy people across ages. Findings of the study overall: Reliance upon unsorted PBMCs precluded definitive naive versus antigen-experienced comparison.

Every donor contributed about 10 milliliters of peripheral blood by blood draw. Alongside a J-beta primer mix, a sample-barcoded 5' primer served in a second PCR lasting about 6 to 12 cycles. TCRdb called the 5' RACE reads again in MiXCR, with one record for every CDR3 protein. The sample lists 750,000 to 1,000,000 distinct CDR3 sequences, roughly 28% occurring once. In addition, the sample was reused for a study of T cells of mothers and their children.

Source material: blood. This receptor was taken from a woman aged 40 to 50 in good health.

CDR3 nucleotides: TGCGCCAGCAGCCAAGATGGGACAGGGGGAGGCAATCAGCCCCAGCATTTT. The encoded protein is CASSQDGTGGGNQPQHF. The chain is built from TRBV4-3 and TRBJ1-5; TRBD1 matches at 11 bases. Germline CDR1 and CDR2: LGHNA and YSLEER. The CDR3 spans 17 residues. V shed 0 bases, J shed 2 bases, and the junction held 3 bases outside the gene matches.